The 23 T cell receptor beta chains below come from one sample, sequenced in a study of blood T cell repertoires in COVID-19. The data were produced by immunoSEQ multiplex PCR, yet TCRdb's version contains in-frame clones alone and is incomplete. The repertoire holds 400,000 to 500,000 clones, with 85% to 90% as singletons. Sequenced sample: PBMCs or T cells enriched from blood (not recorded which). The receptors here all came from a middle-aged woman who had recovered from COVID-19.

CDR3 in amino acids: CASSFSISGNTIYF. The CDR3 DNA follows: TGTGCCAGCAGCTTCAGTATTTCTGGAAACACCATATATTTT. V gene TRBV7-9 combines with J gene TRBJ1-3; no definite D call. The germline gives CDR1 SEHNR, CDR2 FQNEAQ (reference sequence). Deletions cut 3 bases from V and 1 base from J, with 7 bases between. This CDR3 has 14 amino acids.

The V call is TRBV6-2 or TRBV6-3, the J call TRBJ2-1; 8 positions match TRBD1. The CDR3 covers 16 residues. Germline V gene sequence: CDR1 MNHEY, CDR2 SVGEGT. The J segment lost 3 bases and the V segment lost 1 base, leaving 5 bases of the junction unmatched. CDR3 DNA sequence: TGTGCCAGCAGTTACTTGGCAGGGGGCAACTACAATGAGCAGTTCTTC. This translates into CASSYLAGGNYNEQFF.

The chain has TRBV27 and TRBJ1-5; D perhaps matches TRBD1 (5 bases). Deletions cut 10 bases from V and 4 bases from J, with 23 bases between. The CDR3 is made up of 16 amino acids. Germline lookup yields CDR1 MNHEY and CDR2 SMNVEV (reference sequence). The CDR3 loop is CAIQIPRGEGNQPQHF. In DNA form, the CDR3 reads TGTGCCATACAAATCCCCCGAGGGGAGGGGAATCAGCCCCAGCATTTT.

This chain links TRBV4-1 with TRBJ2-1; the D is unclear. Per germline, CDR1 MGHRA and CDR2 YSYEKL. This CDR3 contains 16 residues. V was pared by 3 bases and J by 5 bases, with 17 bases between. The chain's CDR3 is CASSQPLHGGDNEQFF. CDR3 bases: TGCGCCAGCAGCCAGCCCTTGCATGGCGGTGACAATGAGCAGTTCTTC.

A few counts support this clone. The rearrangement joins TRBV6-5 to TRBJ1-5; a weak D match, TRBD1 (5 bases). V was shortened by 7 bases and J by 4 bases, with 14 bases between the two germline ends. The CDR3 length is 14 residues. CDR1 is MNHEY, CDR2 SVGAGI, per germline. The CDR3 nucleotides read TGTGCCAGCACAGACCAGGGTTTTAATCAGCCCCAGCATTTT. This translates into CASTDQGFNQPQHF.

V and J are TRBV18 and TRBJ2-5, with 10 bases lining up with TRBD2. This CDR3 region has 18 residues. Trimming cost V 1 base and J 5 bases; bases outside gene matches: 13. CDR1 and CDR2 from the germline V gene are KGHSH and LQKENI. The CDR3 DNA reads TGTGCCAGCTCACCACGTTATAGCGGGAGGATAAGGAGGGAGACCCAGTACTTC. It is translated as CASSPRYSGRIRRETQYF.

The CDR3, as DNA: TGTGCCAGCAGCGTAACGGGTCATGGGTCTAGCGAGCAGTTCTTC. Its translation is CASSVTGHGSSEQFF. The V and J genes are TRBV9 and TRBJ2-1, with a tentative D call TRBD2 (5 bases). The CDR3 totals 15 residues. Deletions cut 1 base from V and 10 bases from J, with 18 bases between. Looked up from germline, CDR1 is SGDLS and CDR2 is YYNGEE.

The chain joins TRBV11-3 to TRBJ2-3; 15 nucleotides line up with TRBD2. The CDR3 totals 17 residues. Germline-derived CDR1 and CDR2 are SGHNT and YENEEA. Unmatched junction bases numbered 5, after V lost 5 bases and J lost 2 bases. The CDR3 here is CASSRGLAGGTTDTQYF. The CDR3 coding sequence is TGTGCCAGCAGCCGCGGACTAGCGGGAGGGACCACAGATACGCAGTATTTT. Variable domain in full (rest from reference TRBV11-3 and TRBJ2-3): EAGVVQSPRYKIIEKKQPVAFWCNPISGHNTLYWYLQNLGQGPELLIRYENEEAVDDSQLPKDRFSAERLKGVDSTLKIQPAELGDSAVYLCASSRGLAGGTTDTQYFGPGTRLTVL.

The count of this clone is one. The chain couples TRBV3-1 (or the pseudogene TRBV3-2) to TRBJ1-3; no firm D call. The germline V gene encodes CDR1 LGHDT and CDR2 YNNKEL (reference sequence). The germline V and J ends were trimmed by 4 bases and 4 bases, with 5 bases remaining between them. The length of the CDR3 is 12 residues. The CDR3 is CASSPLGNTIYF. DNA of the CDR3: TGTGCCAGCAGCCCACTAGGAAACACCATATATTTT.

This chain uses TRBV6-2 or TRBV6-3 with TRBJ2-7, with 10 nucleotides matching TRBD2. Per the germline V gene, CDR1 is MNHEY and CDR2 is SVGEGT. J lost 5 bases, V lost 5 bases, and 6 bases had no gene match. The CDR3 sequence is 14 residues long. CDR3 nucleotides: TGTGCCAGCAGTCAGAGCGGGAGGGCCGACGAGCAGTACTTC. Protein product: CASSQSGRADEQYF.

This clone showed up just once. CDR3 sequence (DNA): TGTGCCAGCAGCTCCCCTCGTGGTAGCGGGAGTTTGAATGAGCAGTTCTTC. Protein sequence: CASSSPRGSGSLNEQFF. The chain is built from TRBV7-9 and TRBJ2-1; 9 bases agree with TRBD2. Germline values: CDR1 SEHNR, CDR2 FQNEAQ (reference sequence). V dropped 4 bases and J dropped 7; count of bases not matched to a gene: 14. This CDR3 has 17 residues.

J is TRBJ1-2 and V is TRBV7-2, with 9 bases identical to TRBD1. With 4 bases clipped from V and 8 bases from J, the junction kept 8 bases outside the gene matches. This CDR3 contains 14 residues. Per germline, CDR1 SGHTA and CDR2 FQGNSA. This CDR3 is CASSYTGGQRGYTF. The CDR3 bases are TGTGCCAGCAGCTACACAGGGGGCCAAAGGGGCTACACCTTC.

V and J are TRBV3-1 (or the pseudogene TRBV3-2) and TRBJ1-1, with 9 bases matching TRBD1. The V segment lost 5 bases and the J segment 4 bases; nucleotides outside the gene matches: 8. The CDR3 extends over 15 amino acids. Germline CDR1 LGHDT, CDR2 YNNKEL (reference sequence). The CDR3 nucleotides are TGTGCCAGCAGCTCATGGACAGGGGCTGCCACTGAAGCTTTCTTT. This codes for CASSSWTGAATEAFF.

This chain connects TRBV7-8 to TRBJ1-1; 7 positions agree with TRBD1. CDR3 length: 15 amino acids. CDR1 SGHVS and CDR2 FQNEAQ come from the germline V gene. Unmatched junction bases numbered 9, after V lost 5 bases and J lost 3 bases. The DNA for the CDR3 is TGTGCCAGCAGCCCTATGACAGGGTCGGACACTGAAGCTTTCTTT. Residues: CASSPMTGSDTEAFF.

The chain links TRBV4-3 to TRBJ1-1, with D unresolved. Germline V gives CDR1 LGHNA, CDR2 YSLEER. The CDR3 covers 15 residues. V dropped 4 bases and J dropped 1 base, with 13 bases sitting between them. CDR3 region: CASSLMSGENTEAFF. CDR3 in DNA: TGCGCCAGCAGCCTCATGTCGGGAGAGAACACTGAAGCTTTCTTT.

V usage is TRBV7-2 and J usage is TRBJ2-7, with TRBD1 matching 8 bases. This CDR3 has 14 amino acids. Germline V lookup: CDR1 SGHTA, CDR2 FQGNSA. V gave up 5 bases and J gave up 5 bases; unmatched junction bases: 8. The DNA for the CDR3 is TGTGCCAGCAGCAACGGACAGGGCGGCCACGAGCAGTACTTC. This encodes CASSNGQGGHEQYF.

In regard to this clone: The junction departs from the called germline gene at one end, perhaps through a read error. This rearrangement joins TRBV5-8 to TRBJ1-5; D might be TRBD1 (6 bases). Germline lookup yields CDR1 SGHTS and CDR2 YDEGEE. The CDR3 is 12 residues long. The CDR3 here is CASSSQTGRMDF. The DNA of the CDR3 is TGTGCCAGCAGCTCCCAGACAGGCCGCATGGATTTT.

The V call is TRBV27, the J call TRBJ1-4, with 9 positions matching TRBD1. CDR1 and CDR2 (germline): MNHEY, SMNVEV (reference sequence). V was pared by 6 bases and J by 8 bases, with 16 bases of the junction left unmatched. The CDR3 sequence is 17 residues long. This CDR3 reads CASRQTRDRAFGEKLFF. The CDR3 nucleotides are TGTGCCAGCAGACAAACCCGGGACAGGGCTTTTGGCGAAAAACTGTTTTTT.

CDR3 DNA: TGTGCCACCAGTGAGGACGGACATCCCGGCTACACCTTC. Translation: CATSEDGHPGYTF. The J gene is TRBJ1-2, the V gene TRBV24-1, with D possibly TRBD1 on 5 matching bases. The CDR3 length is 13 residues. CDR1 is KGHDR, CDR2 SFDVKD, per germline. V lost 4 bases, J lost 8 bases, and 13 bases lay in between.

J is TRBJ2-3 and V is TRBV6-2 or TRBV6-3; 14 bases line up with TRBD2. Per germline, CDR1 MNHEY and CDR2 SVGEGT. The CDR3 runs 16 residues. The V gene end was trimmed by 5 bases and the J gene end by 2 bases; junction bases not matched to a gene: 3. This CDR3 reads CASSRLAGGVTDTQYF. DNA of the CDR3: TGTGCCAGCAGTAGACTAGCGGGAGGGGTCACAGATACGCAGTATTTT.

The chain has TRBV19 and TRBJ1-4, with a weak D call TRBD1 (5 bases). V lost 0 bases and J lost 10, with 12 bases in between. This CDR3 region has 14 residues. Germline loops: CDR1 LNHDA, CDR2 SQIVND (reference sequence). CDR3 bases: TGTGCCAGTAGTATAGATCGTGGGAGGGGAAAACTGTTTTTT. This codes for CASSIDRGRGKLFF.

In this sample, this clone turned up once. The chain couples TRBV30 to TRBJ1-1; 7 bases fit TRBD1. The V gene end was trimmed by 2 bases and the J gene end by 1 base; junction bases not matched to a gene: 4. Germline-derived CDR1 and CDR2 are GTSNPN and SVGIG (reference sequence). CDR3 size: 14 residues. The DNA of the CDR3 is TGTGCCTGGAGTCAGGGGGTTTCGAACACTGAAGCTTTCTTT. Protein product: CAWSQGVSNTEAFF.

The chain is built from TRBV3-1 (or the pseudogene TRBV3-2) and TRBJ1-1; D remains unclear. Trimming stripped 1 base from V and 3 bases from J, with 6 bases between. The CDR3 has 13 residues. In germline, CDR1 is LGHDT, CDR2 YNNKEL (reference sequence). The CDR3 reads CASSQAIHTEAFF. As DNA, the CDR3 is TGTGCCAGCAGCCAAGCTATCCACACTGAAGCTTTCTTT.